A single sample is the source of the 14 T cell receptor beta chains below, sequenced in a study of human T cells and chemical hapten exposure. Each CDR3 protein is one row after TCRdb ran MiXCR on the RACE reads. The data show some 350,000 distinct CDR3 sequences, roughly 6.9% seen once. The time point is: patch test 1, 2 weeks after DPC sensitization. Treatment meaning: therapeutic diphenylcyclopropenone sensitization with weekly scalp DPC. The material was whole blood, obtained in connection with sensitization to the hapten diphenylcyclopropenone (DPC). The receptors shown here come from a woman between 18 and 29 years old with alopecia areata. Some clones in this sample may be carry-over from other donors' samples.

This clonotype was found many times. J is TRBJ2-3 and V is TRBV6-5, with 8 bases matching TRBD2. This CDR3 contains 16 residues. V gave up 2 bases and J gave up 7 bases; unmatched junction bases: 11. CDR1 is MNHEY and CDR2 is SVGAGI in the germline V gene. The CDR3 DNA is TGTGCCAGCAGTTACCGGACTAGCACCAAGAGGTATACGCAGTATTTT. Protein product: CASSYRTSTKRYTQYF.

The table lists this clonotype with many counts. The rearrangement joins TRBV7-9 to TRBJ1-1; no firm D call. V was trimmed by 1 base and J by 10 bases, leaving 7 bases between them. Germline assignment: CDR1 SEHNR and CDR2 FQNEAQ (reference sequence). The CDR3 consists of 11 residues. CDR3 loop: CASSLDWRAFF. CDR3 DNA sequence: TGTGCCAGCAGCTTAGATTGGCGAGCTTTCTTT.

In its sample, this clonotype was seen a few times. The chain employs TRBV6-6 and TRBJ2-4; the D gene is possibly TRBD1 (5 bases). The CDR3 runs to 17 residues. V was cut by 4 bases and J by 0 bases, with 16 bases left in between. Germline V gene sequence: CDR1 MNHNY, CDR2 SVGAGI (reference sequence). CDR3 sequence (DNA): TGTGCCAGCAGTTTACTCTTACAACAGGTAGCCAAAAACATTCAGTACTTC. Protein product: CASSLLLQQVAKNIQYF.

The chain couples TRBV19 to TRBJ2-4; TRBD1 is a possible D gene (6 bases). The ends were cut back, 5 bases at V and 0 bases at J, with 11 bases in the middle. The CDR3 sequence is 15 residues long. From germline, CDR1 is LNHDA and CDR2 SQIVND (reference sequence). In DNA form, the CDR3 reads TGTGCCAGTAGTGGCAGGGGCATAGCCAAAAACATTCAGTACTTC. It yields the protein CASSGRGIAKNIQYF. Looking up the rest from reference TRBV19 and TRBJ2-4 gives the full variable domain: DGGITQSPKYLFRKEGQNVTLSCEQNLNHDAMYWYRQDPGQGLRLIYYSQIVNDFQKGDIAEGYSVSREKKESFPLTVTSAQKNPTAFYLCASSGRGIAKNIQYFGAGTRLSVL.

V gene TRBV7-9 combines with J gene TRBJ1-1, with D possibly matching TRBD1 (5 bases). Looked up from germline, CDR1 is SEHNR and CDR2 is FQNEAQ (reference sequence). Trimming pared 0 bases from V and 0 bases from J, leaving 11 bases between. This CDR3 spans 16 amino acids. CDR3: CASSLAPWGLNTEAFF. The CDR3 DNA sequence: TGTGCCAGCAGCTTAGCCCCGTGGGGGTTGAACACTGAAGCTTTCTTT.

This clonotype came up a few times. The chain employs TRBV5-1 and TRBJ2-6, with unresolved D. In germline, CDR1 is SGHRS, CDR2 YFSETQ. The CDR3 has 13 amino acids. V lost 0 bases and J 6 bases, leaving 4 bases between the germline ends. This CDR3 is CASSLDTANVLTF. In DNA form, the CDR3 reads TGCGCCAGCAGCTTGGACACGGCCAACGTCCTGACTTTC. Combining the CDR3 with reference TRBV5-1 and TRBJ2-6 gives the whole variable domain KAGVTQTPRYLIKTRGQQVTLSCSPISGHRSVSWYQQTPGQGLQFLFEYFSETQRNKGNFPGRFSGRQFSNSRSEMNVSTLELGDSALYLCASSLDTANVLTFGAGSRLTVL.

This clonotype was detected many times. This chain joins TRBV12-3 or TRBV12-4 and TRBJ2-5; 9 bases are a match to TRBD1. The length of the CDR3 is 15 residues. The J segment lost 4 bases and the V segment lost 5 bases, leaving 8 bases of the junction unmatched. The CDR3: CASSPGDREGETQYF. The DNA for the CDR3 is TGTGCCAGCAGTCCGGGGGACAGGGAAGGAGAGACCCAGTACTTC.

The rearrangement joins TRBV7-3 to TRBJ2-7; the D gene is possibly TRBD1 (5 bases). Germline V lookup: CDR1 SGHTA, CDR2 FQGTGA. The CDR3 loop spans 13 amino acids. V was cut by 5 bases and J by 5 bases, with 13 bases left in between. CDR3 nucleotide sequence: TGTGCCAGCAGCCATTCATCAGGGCACGAGCAGTACTTC. It encodes CASSHSSGHEQYF.

This clonotype was found a few times. The chain recombines TRBV7-2 with TRBJ1-4, with unresolved D. V was shortened by 6 bases and J by 8 bases, with 13 bases between the two germline ends. The CDR3 is made up of 13 amino acids. Germline assignment: CDR1 SGHTA and CDR2 FQGNSA. This chain's CDR3 is CASRPATAEKLFF. The CDR3, as DNA: TGTGCCAGCAGACCGGCCACAGCGGAAAAACTGTTTTTT.

This clonotype was found a few times. The chain combines TRBV6-6 with TRBJ2-3; D uncertain. V lost 2 bases and J lost 1, with 7 bases in between. CDR3 size: 14 residues. Germline CDR1 and CDR2: MNHNY and SVGAGI (reference sequence). The CDR3 DNA reads as TGTGCCAGCAGTTACCAGGACCGCACAGATACGCAGTATTTT. It yields the protein CASSYQDRTDTQYF.

This clonotype was counted a few times. The chain joins TRBV29-1 to TRBJ1-1; D ambiguous. CDR1 and CDR2 (germline): SQVTM, ANQGSEA. V was cut by 3 bases and J by 2 bases, with 10 bases left in between. The CDR3 is 13 residues long. CDR3 in amino acids: CSVDRQLNTEAFF. Here the CDR3 DNA reads TGCAGCGTTGACCGGCAGTTAAACACTGAAGCTTTCTTT.

The chain combines TRBV6-1 with TRBJ1-1; 7 bases are a match to TRBD1. CDR1 is MNHNS, CDR2 SASEGT, per germline. Trimming took 3 bases from V and 5 from J; bases not matched to a gene: 6. This CDR3 comprises 14 residues. The CDR3 bases are TGTGCCAGCAGTGAGACGACAGGGAGGACTGAAGCTTTCTTT. Translating gives CASSETTGRTEAFF.

This clonotype occurred a few times. J is TRBJ1-4 and V is TRBV5-4, with unresolved D. With 3 bases removed from V and 8 bases from J, the gap between germline ends came to 14 bases. The germline gives CDR1 SGHNT, CDR2 YYREEE (reference sequence). The CDR3 has 14 residues. The CDR3: CASSSSGSGEKLFF. As DNA, the CDR3 is TGTGCCAGCAGCTCGTCCGGGAGCGGCGAAAAACTGTTTTTT. Variable domain in full (rest from reference TRBV5-4 and TRBJ1-4): ETGVTQSPTHLIKTRGQQVTLRCSSQSGHNTVSWYQQALGQGPQFIFQYYREEENGRGNFPPRFSGLQFPNYSSELNVNALELDDSALYLCASSSSGSGEKLFFGSGTQLSVL.

This clonotype has only a few counts. The CDR3 DNA is TGCGCCAGCAGCCAAGATAGCGGGGGCCCGCTAACCGGGGAGCTGTTTTTT. Its translation is CASSQDSGGPLTGELFF. The chain has TRBV5-1 and TRBJ2-2; 9 bases agree with TRBD2. Germline CDR1 and CDR2: SGHRS and YFSETQ. Germline trimming cut 4 bases from V and 5 bases from J; bases unmatched to any gene: 12. This CDR3 is 17 amino acids long.